These 27 T cell receptor beta chains were all obtained from the same sample, sequenced in a study of OX40 agonist ivuxolimab in advanced cancers. Libraries were prepared by immunoSEQ multiplex PCR; TCRdb keeps only in-frame clonotypes and omits some of them. The sample lists 55,000 to 70,000 clones, roughly 85% occurring once. Specimen: CD4+ or CD8+ T cells sorted from blood, collected in a trial of the OX40 agonist ivuxolimab. Every receptor here comes from an adult with an advanced solid tumor such as melanoma, head and neck, liver or kidney cancer.

The chain carries TRBV27 and TRBJ2-3, with D perhaps TRBD1 (5 bases). The germline V gene has CDR1 MNHEY and CDR2 SMNVEV (reference sequence). CDR3 length equals 15 residues. V was clipped by 3 bases and J by 5 bases, with 15 bases between them. As DNA, the CDR3 is TGTGCCAGCAGTTTGACCTACAGGAGAGGAGATACGCAGTATTTT. Translating gives CASSLTYRRGDTQYF.

This chain joins TRBV2 and TRBJ1-1, with TRBD1 matching over 7 bases. With V trimmed by 4 bases and J by 7 bases, 15 bases remained unmatched. This CDR3 is built from 16 residues. Per germline, CDR1 SNHLY and CDR2 FYNNEI. The CDR3 coding sequence is TGTGCCAGCAGTGGGGAGATAAACGACAGGGCCGGTGAAGCTTTCTTT. Its protein product is CASSGEINDRAGEAFF.

In its sample, this clone was seen once. This chain uses TRBV6-1 with TRBJ2-1; no reliable D call. This CDR3 spans 15 amino acids. V was clipped by 1 base and J by 0 bases, with 7 bases between them. Germline loops: CDR1 MNHNS, CDR2 SASEGT. The CDR3 DNA reads TGTGCCAGCAGTGAAGTACCGAGCTCCTACAATGAGCAGTTCTTC. Protein product: CASSEVPSSYNEQFF.

The rearrangement uses TRBV28 and TRBJ1-5, with 7 bases lining up with TRBD1. The CDR3 runs to 15 residues. Germline V gene data show CDR1 as MDHEN and CDR2 as SYDVKM. Trimming at V came to 6 bases and at J to 11 bases, leaving 16 bases not matched to a gene. The CDR3 bases are TGTGCCAGCAGACCGACTAGGGGGCGAGGCAAATCCCAGCATTTT. Translated, it gives CASRPTRGRGKSQHF.

The chain recombines TRBV11-2 with TRBJ2-7, with 8 positions matching TRBD2. V shed 5 bases and J 4 bases; nucleotides not matched to a gene: 10. This CDR3 spans 15 amino acids. CDR1 and CDR2 (germline): SGHAT, FQNNGV. CDR3 amino acids: CASSTLREGPYEQYF. The CDR3, as DNA: TGTGCCAGCAGCACTCTCCGGGAGGGCCCATACGAGCAGTACTTC.

The V and J genes are TRBV29-1 and TRBJ2-7; 13 bases map to TRBD2. The trim removed 6 bases at V and 6 bases at J, leaving 5 bases unmatched. The CDR3 is 13 amino acids. Germline-derived CDR1 and CDR2 are SQVTM and ANQGSEA. CDR3 DNA sequence: TGCAGCGTGGGACTAGCGGGGCCCGGCGAGCAGTACTTC. It codes for CSVGLAGPGEQYF.

The chain uses TRBV5-1 and TRBJ2-1; D might be TRBD1 (5 bases). The CDR3 is 13 amino acids. V was trimmed by 0 bases and J by 8 bases, leaving 9 bases between them. Germline V gene data show CDR1 as SGHRS and CDR2 as YFSETQ. The CDR3 bases are TGCGCCAGCAGCTTGGGCCAGGGCTATGAGCAGTTCTTC. Translation: CASSLGQGYEQFF.

The gene calls are TRBV27 and TRBJ2-7; 9 bases agree with TRBD2. CDR1 is MNHEY and CDR2 is SMNVEV in the germline V gene (reference sequence). The CDR3 is 16 amino acids. After removal of 7 bases from V and 6 bases from J, the junction contained 16 bases not matched to a gene. The CDR3 DNA reads TGTGCCAGCACTCCTAGCGGGACCTCTAAGGTGGGCGAGCAGTACTTC. Translation: CASTPSGTSKVGEQYF.

The CDR3 protein is CASRWGWSEAFF. In nucleotides, the CDR3 is TGTGCCAGCAGGTGGGGGTGGTCTGAAGCTTTCTTT. The chain recombines TRBV5-8 with TRBJ1-1; tentative D call: TRBD1 (5 bases). The CDR3 runs to 12 residues. Trimming took off 5 bases at V and 6 bases at J, with 11 bases between the two ends. CDR1 and CDR2 (germline): SGHTS, YDEGEE.

This chain links TRBV5-6 with TRBJ2-3; 9 bases are shared with TRBD1. The CDR3 loop spans 12 amino acids. Per germline, CDR1 SGHDT and CDR2 YYEEEE. With V trimmed by 4 bases and J by 10 bases, 4 bases remained unmatched. The CDR3 spells CASSPRTGAQYF. The CDR3 region has the DNA TGTGCCAGCAGCCCGCGGACAGGGGCGCAGTATTTT.

The chain couples TRBV6-1 to TRBJ1-3; 10 bases align to TRBD1. The CDR3 is 15 amino acids. The V segment lost 6 bases and the J segment 1 base; nucleotides outside the gene matches: 3. CDR1 is MNHNS and CDR2 is SASEGT in the germline V gene. CDR3 in amino acids: CASRPGQGSGNTIYF. The CDR3 DNA sequence: TGTGCCAGCAGGCCGGGACAGGGGTCTGGAAACACCATATATTTT.

The chain employs TRBV5-1 and TRBJ2-4; D is unresolved. With 0 bases removed from V and 9 bases from J, the gap between germline ends came to 7 bases. This CDR3 comprises 12 residues. Germline V lookup: CDR1 SGHRS, CDR2 YFSETQ. The CDR3 loop is CASSLEGPIQYF. The CDR3 nucleotides are TGCGCCAGCAGCTTGGAGGGCCCCATTCAGTACTTC.

The rearrangement joins TRBV11-2 to TRBJ2-1, with 8 bases identical to TRBD1. Germline lookup yields CDR1 SGHAT and CDR2 FQNNGV. V trimming: 5 bases; J trimming: 2 bases; junction bases outside the gene matches: 8. The CDR3 spans 16 residues. CDR3 in DNA: TGTGCCAGCAGCCACCCCCCAGGGGGCCCCTACAATGAGCAGTTCTTC. It yields the protein CASSHPPGGPYNEQFF. The full variable domain, with the rest looked up from reference TRBV11-2 and TRBJ2-1, is EAGVAQSPRYKIIEKRQSVAFWCNPISGHATLYWYQQILGQGPKLLIQFQNNGVVDDSQLPKDRFSAERLKGVDSTLKIQPAKLEDSAVYLCASSHPPGGPYNEQFFGPGTRLTVL.

The chain links TRBV5-1 to TRBJ2-6, with D perhaps assigned TRBD1 or TRBD2 (6 bases each). Trimming left V 4 bases short and J 2 bases short, with 10 bases between. Germline CDR1 and CDR2: SGHRS and YFSETQ. The CDR3 spans 15 residues. The CDR3 nucleotides read TGCGCCAGCAGCCTCGGGGGCGCTGGGGCCAACGTCCTGACTTTC. This gives the protein CASSLGGAGANVLTF.

The chain couples TRBV18 to TRBJ2-5, with 15 bases that match TRBD2. V shed 5 bases, J shed 11 bases, and the junction held 9 bases outside the gene matches. The CDR3 is 15 residues long. Germline lookup yields CDR1 KGHSH and CDR2 LQKENI. The CDR3 here is CASSSWTSGRGEQYF. The DNA for the CDR3 is TGTGCCAGCTCATCTTGGACTAGCGGGAGGGGAGAGCAGTACTTC. The variable domain in full, with the rest retrieved from reference TRBV18 and TRBJ2-5, is NAGVMQNPRHLVRRRGQEARLRCSPMKGHSHVYWYRQLPEEGLKFMVYLQKENIIDESGMPKERFSAEFPKEGPSILRIQQVVRGDSAAYFCASSSWTSGRGEQYFGPGTRLLVL.

The gene calls are TRBV10-2 and TRBJ2-7; tentatively, D is TRBD2 (6 bases). Germline-derived CDR1 and CDR2 are WSHSY and SAAADI. Trimming cost V 6 bases and J 3 bases, with 21 bases left between them. CDR3 length: 16 amino acids. CDR3 DNA: TGCGCCAGCAGCGCCATCGGGAGACTTGCGAGCTACGAGCAGTACTTC. Its protein product is CASSAIGRLASYEQYF.

The chain links TRBV27 to TRBJ2-7, with D tentatively TRBD2 (5 bases). Germline CDR1 reads MNHEY; CDR2 reads SMNVEV (reference sequence). CDR3 length equals 13 residues. With 5 bases removed from V and 7 bases from J, the gap between germline ends came to 15 bases. The CDR3 reads CASSPDIRGEQYF. For the CDR3, the DNA is TGTGCCAGCAGTCCTGATATTCGGGGTGAGCAGTACTTC.

The chain uses TRBV10-3 and TRBJ2-2, with D unclear. CDR1 is ENHRY and CDR2 is SYGVKD in the germline V gene. Between the trimmed V and J ends, which lost 8 bases and 2 bases, there was a span of 6 bases. The CDR3 has 12 residues. The CDR3 spells CAISSNTGELFF. In DNA form, the CDR3 reads TGTGCCATCTCTAGTAACACCGGGGAGCTGTTTTTT.

The chain is built from TRBV6-1 and TRBJ2-5; the D is unclear. There are 11 residues in the CDR3. Germline CDR1 MNHNS, CDR2 SASEGT. Trimming stripped 1 base from V and 4 bases from J, with 1 base between. The DNA for the CDR3 is TGTGCCAGCAGTGAAGGAGAGACCCAGTACTTC. It translates to CASSEGETQYF.

This clone was picked up one time. The CDR3 nucleotides are TGTGCAAGTCGCTCACAGCTCGGGCGTCTTACCTACGAGCAGTACTTC. Its protein is CASRSQLGRLTYEQYF. This chain connects TRBV12-2 to TRBJ2-7. TRBV12-2 is a pseudogene segment. The CDR3 has 16 amino acids.

The chain combines TRBV5-4 with TRBJ1-2; D perhaps matches TRBD1 (6 bases). Germline assignment: CDR1 SGHNT and CDR2 YYREEE (reference sequence). The V and J ends lost 2 bases and 0 bases respectively, with 14 bases between them. The CDR3 is made up of 16 amino acids. The CDR3 protein is CASSLGGPKANYGYTF. In DNA form, the CDR3 reads TGTGCCAGCAGCTTAGGGGGGCCGAAAGCTAACTATGGCTACACCTTC.

The chain is built from TRBV11-2 and TRBJ2-3; unclear D gene. This CDR3 has 14 residues. V was pared by 0 bases and J by 8 bases, with 12 bases between. Germline-derived CDR1 and CDR2 are SGHAT and FQNNGV. CDR3 loop: CASSLDRQWGTQYF. As DNA, the CDR3 is TGTGCCAGCAGCTTAGATCGACAATGGGGTACGCAGTATTTT.

This clone was observed once. This rearrangement joins TRBV6-5 to TRBJ1-1; D might be TRBD1 (5 bases). CDR1 and CDR2 from the germline V gene are MNHEY and SVGAGI. This CDR3 contains 12 residues. V shed 5 bases and J shed 11 bases, with 15 bases lying between them. The CDR3 DNA follows: TGTGCCAGCAGTACGGGGCCGGGTGAGGCTTTCTTT. The encoded protein is CASSTGPGEAFF.

The chain joins TRBV7-9 to TRBJ2-5; 9 bases fit TRBD2. This CDR3 has 15 amino acids. Germline-derived CDR1 and CDR2 are SEHNR and FQNEAQ (reference sequence). After removal of 2 bases from V and 4 bases from J, the junction contained 5 bases not matched to a gene. The CDR3 reads CASSLLLAGVETQYF. The CDR3 bases are TGTGCCAGCAGCTTATTGTTAGCGGGGGTAGAGACCCAGTACTTC.

The V and J genes are TRBV6-6 and TRBJ1-2, with D maybe TRBD1 (5 bases). V lost 8 bases to trimming and J lost 1 base, with 17 bases between them. Germline values: CDR1 MNHNY, CDR2 SVGAGI (reference sequence). The CDR3 runs 15 residues. The DNA of the CDR3 is TGTGCCAGCCCCCTCCATTACAGGATTAACTATGGCTACACCTTC. Translated: CASPLHYRINYGYTF.

The chain has TRBV21-1 and TRBJ1-5; the table's D call TRBD1 went unverified against the DNA. TRBV21-1 is shown as a pseudogene. The CDR3 loop spans 15 amino acids. In DNA, the CDR3 is TGTGCCAGCAGCCTGAAGAACATCCGCAATCAGCCCCAGCATTTT. This sequence encodes CASSLKNIRNQPQHF.

This clone has a single count. The rearrangement links TRBV5-8 to TRBJ2-7, with 9 bases that match TRBD1. In germline, CDR1 is SGHTS, CDR2 YDEGEE. Trimming cost V 5 bases and J 4 bases; bases outside gene matches: 10. This CDR3 spans 15 amino acids. This CDR3 reads CASSTDRGDRYEQYF. The CDR3 DNA sequence: TGTGCCAGCAGTACCGACAGGGGGGATAGATACGAGCAGTACTTC.